This TCR beta chain is drawn from a study of post-analysis software for immune sequencing data. Overall study: Patients with relapsing-remitting, secondary progressive and progressive-relapsing multiple sclerosis courses were all represented. Study conclusions and caveats: Samples made in the same batch grouped tightly together by F measure. Compared against controls, patients with multiple sclerosis displayed significantly lower normalized Chao1 diversity. TRBV5-6, TRBV5-1 and TRBV20-1 were among a handful of TRBV segments more frequent in patients than controls.

Unique molecular identifiers were present in the TCR beta cDNA libraries. Yield was roughly 0.5 million cDNA molecules from roughly 0.93 to 9.6 million T cells. MiXCR, run by TCRdb on the PCR reads, gives a single entry per CDR3 protein. The table shows 450,000 to 700,000 distinct CDR3 sequences, with roughly 45% occurring only once. V shed 7 bases and J 12 bases; nucleotides not matched to a gene: 8. This CDR3 has 13 amino acids. Germline CDR1 SGHRS, CDR2 YFSETQ. A remark on this clonotype: The antigen remains undetermined.

Sequenced material: blood. The genes are TRBV5-1 and TRBJ2-1, with 12 bases fitting TRBD2. This receptor was taken from a girl aged 10 to 17 with multiple sclerosis. CDR3 residues: CASGLAGSFGQFF. The CDR3 DNA is TGCGCCAGCGGACTAGCGGGGTCCTTTGGGCAGTTCTTC.